This TCR beta chain stems from a study of blood T cell repertoires in COVID-19. Germline V gene data show CDR1 as LGHNT and CDR2 as FRNRAP. V gave up 7 bases and J gave up 3 bases, with 9 bases separating them. The CDR3 extends over 13 amino acids. Profiled with immunoSEQ multiplex PCR; TCRdb holds only in-frame clones, not every one. The data show around 230,000 clones, 87% seen once. The sequencing sample was made of peripheral blood. The TCR sequence derives from a man aged 55 to 70 who had recovered from COVID-19. The gene calls are TRBV12-5 and TRBJ2-2; possible D gene TRBD2, 6 bases. CDR3 DNA: TGTGCTAGTGTTCGCGGGGACACCGGGGAGCTGTTTTTT. Translated, it gives CASVRGDTGELFF.